This TCR beta chain comes out of a study of cytomegalovirus exposure and HLA in healthy donors. The study's findings and limits: Per a later analysis, 18,000 or so TCR beta sequences showed association with HLA alleles at 0.05 false discovery rate.

Vbeta (60) and Jbeta (13) primers were used in the PCR. Measured with immunoSEQ multiplex PCR; TCRdb has only the in-frame clones, and not every one. Counted here are 95,000 to 110,000 clones, over 75% occurring once; the ten biggest clones make up 4.2%. A note on this clone: As yet, its antigen is unknown.

J was trimmed by 1 base and V by 7 bases; bases with no gene match: 9. The germline V gene has CDR1 MRHNA and CDR2 SNTAGT. This CDR3 contains 16 residues. This receptor was obtained from a male donor in good health and CMV-seronegative. Material for sequencing was PBMCs. The rearrangement links TRBV6-4 to TRBJ1-5, with TRBD1 matching over 8 bases. In nucleotides, the CDR3 is TGTGCCAGCACTTACGACAGGGGAAGGAGCAATCAGCCCCAGCATTTT. It yields the protein CASTYDRGRSNQPQHF.